Below are 24 T cell receptor beta chains sequenced from a single sample in a study of T cell changes during pregnancy in multiple sclerosis. Repertoires were generated with immunoSEQ multiplex PCR, while TCRdb's copy carries only in-frame clones and drops some. The sample contains about 24,000 clones, around 87% of which appear only once. Sequencing was performed on CD4+ T cells from peripheral blood mononuclear cells, taken in the second trimester of pregnancy. The receptors were gathered from a female donor in good health, enrolled as a control in a pregnancy study.

The chain carries TRBV7-9 and TRBJ1-6, with TRBD1 identical over 10 bases. Germline-derived CDR1 and CDR2 are SEHNR and FQNEAQ (reference sequence). Losses at the gene ends were 6 bases for V and 9 bases for J; bases not matched to a gene: 5. The length of the CDR3 is 14 residues. The DNA of the CDR3 is TGTGCCAGCAGGACAGGGGGCGACGGTTCACCCCTCCACTTT. This sequence encodes CASRTGGDGSPLHF.

DNA of the CDR3: TGTGCCAGTAGGACCAGGGAAGGAAACACCATATATTTT. Translated, it gives CASRTREGNTIYF. The V gene is TRBV19, the J gene TRBJ1-3; maybe TRBD1 (5 bases). V lost 6 bases to trimming and J lost 4 bases, with 10 bases between them. The CDR3 sequence is 13 residues long. CDR1 is LNHDA, CDR2 SQIVND, per germline (reference sequence). The variable domain in full, completed from reference TRBV19 and TRBJ1-3, reads DGGITQSPKYLFRKEGQNVTLSCEQNLNHDAMYWYRQDPGQGLRLIYYSQIVNDFQKGDIAEGYSVSREKKESFPLTVTSAQKNPTAFYLCASRTREGNTIYFGEGSWLTVV.

The rearrangement uses TRBV28 and TRBJ1-5; no definite D call. Trimming took off 3 bases at V and 6 bases at J, with 6 bases between the two ends. Germline CDR1 is MDHEN and CDR2 is SYDVKM. CDR3 size: 12 residues. CDR3 bases: TGTGCCAGCAGTTTTCGGGGTCAGCCCCAGCATTTT. Amino acid sequence: CASSFRGQPQHF.

V and J are TRBV19 and TRBJ2-3; 10 bases are shared with TRBD1. The CDR3 has 14 residues. The V and J ends lost 4 bases and 8 bases, in that order; junction bases with no gene match: 6. Germline assignment: CDR1 LNHDA and CDR2 SQIVND (reference sequence). Here the CDR3 DNA reads TGTGCCAGTAGTACGGACAGGGGGTTCGGTACGCAGTATTTT. The encoded protein is CASSTDRGFGTQYF.

V gene TRBV7-2 combines with J gene TRBJ2-1, with D perhaps matching TRBD1 (5 bases). The CDR3 contains 15 residues. Looked up from germline, CDR1 is SGHTA and CDR2 is FQGNSA. V shed 9 bases and J shed 2 bases, with 17 bases lying between them. The DNA for the CDR3 is TGTGCCAGTTCCTCCGACAGAGGAGCCTACAATGAGCAGTTCTTC. As protein: CASSSDRGAYNEQFF.

This chain connects TRBV10-3 to TRBJ1-2, with unresolved D. The CDR3 consists of 15 residues. Trimming removed 6 bases from V and 3 bases from J, with 17 bases in between. CDR1 ENHRY and CDR2 SYGVKD come from the germline V gene. CDR3 in DNA: TGTGCCATCAGGCCAATAAAGGCGGGGTACTATGGCTACACCTTC. It specifies CAIRPIKAGYYGYTF.

The V gene is TRBV10-1, the J gene TRBJ2-2, with 8 bases fitting TRBD2. The CDR3 sequence is 14 residues long. Germline-derived CDR1 and CDR2 are WNHNN and SYGVQD (reference sequence). V dropped 6 bases and J dropped 4; count of bases not matched to a gene: 4. The CDR3: CASSTSGGTGELFF. DNA of the CDR3: TGCGCCAGCAGCACCAGCGGGGGCACCGGGGAGCTGTTTTTT.

The rearrangement uses TRBV5-1 and TRBJ2-6, with D perhaps matching TRBD2 (6 bases). Germline assignment: CDR1 SGHRS and CDR2 YFSETQ. V lost 4 bases and J 0 bases, leaving 8 bases between the germline ends. The CDR3 spans 15 residues. The CDR3 DNA reads TGCGCCAGCAGCCCCGGGAGCTCTGGGGCCAACGTCCTGACTTTC. Translated: CASSPGSSGANVLTF.

This clone was seen a few times. This chain links TRBV7-3 with TRBJ2-1; 12 nucleotides agree with TRBD2. The germline V gene encodes CDR1 SGHTA and CDR2 FQGTGA. This CDR3 is built from 16 residues. The V gene end was trimmed by 4 bases and the J gene end by 4 bases; junction bases not matched to a gene: 5. For the CDR3, the DNA is TGTGCCAGCAGCTCCCCCGGACTAGCGGGATACAATGAGCAGTTCTTC. Translation gives CASSSPGLAGYNEQFF.

This sequence joins TRBV2 and TRBJ1-2; 9 nucleotides line up with TRBD1. In germline, CDR1 is SNHLY, CDR2 FYNNEI. The length of the CDR3 is 13 residues. The junction had 3 bases not matched to a gene; V was cut back by 3 bases and J by 7 bases. This CDR3 is CASSDGQGTGYTF. CDR3 DNA sequence: TGTGCCAGCAGTGATGGACAGGGGACTGGCTACACCTTC.

The chain is built from TRBV28 and TRBJ2-5; 8 bases are a match to TRBD1. V was pared by 2 bases and J by 5 bases, with 10 bases of the junction left unmatched. CDR1 is MDHEN and CDR2 is SYDVKM in the germline V gene. This CDR3 is built from 16 residues. CDR3 region: CASSLGGQGARETQYF. CDR3 in DNA: TGTGCCAGCAGTTTAGGAGGTCAGGGGGCGCGGGAGACCCAGTACTTC.

The genes are TRBV6-6 and TRBJ1-5; maybe TRBD1 (5 bases). Between the trimmed V and J ends, which lost 6 bases and 4 bases, there was a span of 13 bases. Germline V gene sequence: CDR1 MNHNY, CDR2 SVGAGI (reference sequence). The CDR3 consists of 14 residues. CDR3 in amino acids: CASSTAGGNQPQHF. For the CDR3, the DNA is TGTGCCAGCAGCACTGCGGGGGGGAATCAGCCCCAGCATTTT.

This chain links TRBV19 with TRBJ2-1; 8 nucleotides align to TRBD2. The ends lost 6 bases at V and 5 bases at J; junction bases unmatched: 9. Germline lookup yields CDR1 LNHDA and CDR2 SQIVND (reference sequence). This CDR3 has 15 residues. DNA of the CDR3: TGTGCCAGTAGAAATAACGGGAGGGAGAACAATGAGCAGTTCTTC. Translation gives CASRNNGRENNEQFF.

The chain is built from TRBV5-1 and TRBJ2-1, with 8 bases identical to TRBD2. Germline V gene data show CDR1 as SGHRS and CDR2 as YFSETQ. Losses at the gene ends were 5 bases for V and 0 bases for J; bases not matched to a gene: 7. The CDR3 sequence is 16 residues long. DNA of the CDR3: TGCGCCAGCAGATCTCATAGCGGGGACTCCTACAATGAGCAGTTCTTC. The encoded protein is CASRSHSGDSYNEQFF.

Comment on this clone: Other DNA sequences in this specimen translate into the identical CDR3. The chain carries TRBV6-4 and TRBJ2-3; 10 bases map to TRBD2. The V gene end was trimmed by 2 bases and the J gene end by 1 base; junction bases not matched to a gene: 0. The CDR3 has 15 residues. From germline, CDR1 is MRHNA and CDR2 SNTAGT. The CDR3 protein is CASSDGTSGTDTQYF. The CDR3, as DNA: TGTGCCAGCAGTGACGGGACTAGCGGCACAGATACGCAGTATTTT.

The chain combines TRBV18 with TRBJ2-1, with D possibly being TRBD2 (6 bases). The CDR3 contains 15 residues. Germline V gives CDR1 KGHSH, CDR2 LQKENI. V gave up 2 bases and J gave up 4 bases, with 12 bases separating them. This chain's CDR3 is CASSPYDAGYNEQFF. The CDR3 coding sequence is TGTGCCAGCTCACCATACGACGCGGGGTACAATGAGCAGTTCTTC.

The chain links TRBV7-3 to TRBJ2-1, with D perhaps TRBD2 (7 bases). V shed 1 base and J shed 1 base, with 11 bases lying between them. CDR3 length equals 16 residues. CDR1 SGHTA and CDR2 FQGTGA come from the germline V gene. The CDR3 sequence: CASSLRGGQSYNEQFF. DNA for the CDR3: TGTGCCAGCAGCTTAAGGGGGGGGCAGTCCTACAATGAGCAGTTCTTC.

V and J are TRBV7-2 and TRBJ1-2; 8 bases fit TRBD1. From germline, CDR1 is SGHTA and CDR2 FQGNSA. The V segment lost 5 bases and the J segment 4 bases; nucleotides outside the gene matches: 6. The CDR3 is 14 residues long. CDR3 amino acids: CASSPRTGLYGYTF. For the CDR3, the DNA is TGTGCCAGCAGCCCGCGGACAGGGCTCTATGGCTACACCTTC.

The chain links TRBV4-3 to TRBJ2-2; TRBD2 matches at 9 bases. CDR1 and CDR2 (germline): LGHNA, YSLEER. The CDR3 contains 17 residues. Trimming cost V 4 bases and J 4 bases; bases outside gene matches: 10. The CDR3 DNA reads TGCGCCAGCAGCCCTTCAGCGGGGGGCGGGAGCACCGGGGAGCTGTTTTTT. Its protein is CASSPSAGGGSTGELFF.

This rearrangement joins TRBV6-1 to TRBJ2-4, with 7 positions matching TRBD2. The germline V gene encodes CDR1 MNHNS and CDR2 SASEGT. J lost 9 bases, V lost 1 base, and 6 bases had no gene match. This CDR3 has 14 residues. CDR3 region: CASSEDRGSGIQYF. In DNA form, the CDR3 reads TGTGCCAGCAGTGAAGATCGCGGGAGCGGCATTCAGTACTTC.

The chain employs TRBV5-1 and TRBJ1-5, with D unresolved. Germline V CDR1 and CDR2: SGHRS, YFSETQ. The length of the CDR3 is 14 residues. V was pared by 4 bases and J by 3 bases, with 11 bases between. The CDR3 DNA reads as TGCGCCAGCAGCCCATCTAGTCCCAATCAGCCCCAGCATTTT. This translates into CASSPSSPNQPQHF.

The chain joins TRBV6-5 to TRBJ2-1, with 9 bases matching TRBD1. The CDR3 extends over 15 amino acids. J gave up 8 bases and V 5 bases, and 10 bases lay outside the gene matches. Germline V gene lookup returns CDR1 MNHEY and CDR2 SVGAGI. The CDR3 coding sequence is TGTGCCAGCAGTCAGACCGGGACAGGGTCGGATGAGCAGTTCTTC. This gives the protein CASSQTGTGSDEQFF.

The sample holds one count of this clone. The V gene is TRBV21-1, the J gene TRBJ1-3; the D call of TRBD1 is as the table states it, not checked on the DNA. TRBV21-1 is reported as a pseudogene. This CDR3 is built from 15 residues. The CDR3 region is CASNGDRPSGNTIYF. The CDR3 bases are TGTGCCAGCAACGGCGACAGGCCCTCTGGAAACACCATATATTTT.

This clone was counted a single time. The chain couples TRBV5-5 to TRBJ1-2, with D possibly matching TRBD1 (5 bases). CDR3 length equals 14 residues. Trimming pared 0 bases from V and 1 base from J, leaving 7 bases between. CDR1 SGHKS and CDR2 YYEKEE come from the germline V gene (reference sequence). This CDR3 is CASSLGGVNYGYTF. In DNA form, the CDR3 reads TGTGCCAGCAGCTTGGGGGGGGTTAACTATGGCTACACCTTC.